The rows below give T cell receptor beta chains drawn from one sample of a study of T cells after yellow fever vaccination. TCRdb re-derived calls from the 5' RACE reads in MiXCR, one entry per CDR3 protein. The sample includes some 120,000 distinct CDR3 sequences, 6.5% to 8% of them seen just once. The sample was CD4+ T cells sorted from PBMCs, taken approximately 11 days after the first yellow fever vaccination. Every receptor here comes from a man aged 18 to 29 who received the YFV17D yellow fever vaccine. The CDR3 runs from the conserved cysteine through the conserved F or W. A D gene is named only where the DNA matches it firmly. Clone size is not always given. Where it is, it says once, few, many or a class for expanded clones.

v_gene: TRBV6-5; d_gene: -; abundance: -; j_gene: TRBJ1-1; CDR3aa: CASSYSFTRAAFF; CDR3nt: TGTGCCAGCAGTTACAGTTTTACCAGGGCGGCTTTCTTT
v_gene: TRBV28; d_gene: -; abundance: many; j_gene: TRBJ1-1; CDR3aa: CASSFPYGNTEAFF; CDR3nt: TGTGCCAGCAGTTTCCCTTACGGGAACACTGAAGCTTTCTTT
v_gene: TRBV5-1; d_gene: -; abundance: many; j_gene: TRBJ1-1; CDR3aa: CASSQLRVNTEAFF; CDR3nt: TGCGCCAGCAGCCAACTCCGGGTGAACACTGAAGCTTTCTTT
v_gene: TRBV5-1; d_gene: -; abundance: many; j_gene: TRBJ2-5; CDR3aa: CASSLGQPYQETQYF; CDR3nt: TGCGCCAGCAGCTTGGGACAGCCGTACCAAGAGACCCAGTACTTC
v_gene: TRBV5-1; d_gene: -; abundance: many; j_gene: TRBJ1-5; CDR3aa: CASSFGGQDQPQHF; CDR3nt: TGCGCCAGCAGCTTTGGGGGGCAGGATCAGCCCCAGCATTTT
v_gene: TRBV5-5; d_gene: TRBD2; abundance: many; j_gene: TRBJ2-5; CDR3aa: CASMGLAGMETQYF; CDR3nt: TGTGCCAGCATGGGACTAGCGGGGATGGAGACCCAGTACTTC
v_gene: TRBV10-3; d_gene: -; abundance: many; j_gene: TRBJ2-5; CDR3aa: CAISVAEQETQYF; CDR3nt: TGTGCCATCAGTGTTGCGGAACAAGAGACCCAGTACTTC
v_gene: TRBV12-3/TRBV12-4; d_gene: -; abundance: many; j_gene: TRBJ2-1; CDR3aa: CASRLDSSSYNEQFF; CDR3nt: TGTGCCAGCAGATTGGACAGCAGCTCCTACAATGAGCAGTTCTTC
v_gene: TRBV7-9; d_gene: TRBD2; abundance: many; j_gene: TRBJ2-3; CDR3aa: CASSPRGSGDYTDTQYF; CDR3nt: TGTGCCAGCAGCCCCCGGGGTAGCGGGGACTACACAGATACGCAGTATTTT
v_gene: TRBV20-1; d_gene: TRBD1; abundance: many; j_gene: TRBJ2-3; CDR3aa: CSAHPRQGLTDTQYF; CDR3nt: TGCAGTGCCCACCCCAGACAGGGTCTGACAGATACGCAGTATTTT
v_gene: TRBV5-1; d_gene: TRBD1; abundance: many; j_gene: TRBJ1-1; CDR3aa: CASSFQGVTEAFF; CDR3nt: TGCGCCAGCAGTTTCCAGGGGGTGACTGAAGCTTTCTTT
v_gene: TRBV12-3/TRBV12-4; d_gene: -; abundance: many; j_gene: TRBJ2-3; CDR3aa: CASSFSQGTDTQYF; CDR3nt: TGTGCCAGCAGTTTCTCTCAGGGCACAGATACGCAGTATTTT